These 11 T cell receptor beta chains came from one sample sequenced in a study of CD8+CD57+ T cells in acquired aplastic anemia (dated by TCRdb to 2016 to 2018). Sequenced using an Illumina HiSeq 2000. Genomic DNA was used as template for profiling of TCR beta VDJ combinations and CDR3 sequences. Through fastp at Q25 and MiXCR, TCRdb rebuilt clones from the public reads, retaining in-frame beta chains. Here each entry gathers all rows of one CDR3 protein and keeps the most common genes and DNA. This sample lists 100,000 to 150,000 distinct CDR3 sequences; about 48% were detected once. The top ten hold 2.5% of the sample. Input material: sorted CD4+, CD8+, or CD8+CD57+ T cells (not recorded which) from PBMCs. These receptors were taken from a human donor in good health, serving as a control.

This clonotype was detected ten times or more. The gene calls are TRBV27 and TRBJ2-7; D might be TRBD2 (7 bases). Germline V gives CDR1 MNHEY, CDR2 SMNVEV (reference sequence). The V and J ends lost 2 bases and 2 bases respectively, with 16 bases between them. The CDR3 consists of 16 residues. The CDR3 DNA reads TGTGCCAGCAGTTTAAAAGGCGGGGGCCTAACCTACGAGCAGTACTTC. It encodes CASSLKGGGLTYEQYF.

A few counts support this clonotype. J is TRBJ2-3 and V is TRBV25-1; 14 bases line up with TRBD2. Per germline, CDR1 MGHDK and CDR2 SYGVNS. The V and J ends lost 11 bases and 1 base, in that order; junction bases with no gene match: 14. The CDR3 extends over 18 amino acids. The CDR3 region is CAWSPPGLAGDRTDTQYF. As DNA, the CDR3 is TGTGCCTGGAGTCCCCCGGGACTAGCGGGGGACCGCACAGATACGCAGTATTTT.

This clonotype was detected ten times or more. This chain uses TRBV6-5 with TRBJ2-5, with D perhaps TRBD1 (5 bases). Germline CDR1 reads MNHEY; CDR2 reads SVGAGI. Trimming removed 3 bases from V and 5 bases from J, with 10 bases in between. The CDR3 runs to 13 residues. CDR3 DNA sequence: TGTGCCAGCAGTTATGTGGGGCGGGAGACCCAGTACTTC. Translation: CASSYVGRETQYF.

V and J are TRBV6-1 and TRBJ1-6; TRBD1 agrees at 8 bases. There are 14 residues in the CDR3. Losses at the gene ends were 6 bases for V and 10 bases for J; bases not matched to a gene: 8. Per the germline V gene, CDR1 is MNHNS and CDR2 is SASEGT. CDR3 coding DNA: TGTGCCAGCAGCCATACAGGGACAGGCTCACCCCTCCACTTT. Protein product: CASSHTGTGSPLHF.

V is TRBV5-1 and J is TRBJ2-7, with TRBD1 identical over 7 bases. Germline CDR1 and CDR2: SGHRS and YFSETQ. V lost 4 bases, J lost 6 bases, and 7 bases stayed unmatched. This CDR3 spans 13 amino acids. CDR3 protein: CASSDREVTEQYF. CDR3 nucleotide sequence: TGCGCCAGCAGCGACAGGGAAGTGACCGAGCAGTACTTC.

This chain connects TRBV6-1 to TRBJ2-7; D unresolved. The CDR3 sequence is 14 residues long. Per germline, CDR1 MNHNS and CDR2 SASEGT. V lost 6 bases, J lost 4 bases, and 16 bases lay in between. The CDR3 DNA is TGTGCCAGCAGGTCCAGGCGGCGGCCGTACGAGCAGTACTTC. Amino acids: CASRSRRRPYEQYF.

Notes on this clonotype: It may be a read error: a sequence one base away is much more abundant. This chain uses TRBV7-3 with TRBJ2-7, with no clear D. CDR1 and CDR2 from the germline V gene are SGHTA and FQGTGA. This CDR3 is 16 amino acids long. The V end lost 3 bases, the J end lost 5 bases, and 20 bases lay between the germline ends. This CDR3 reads CASSLFVPAETHEQYF. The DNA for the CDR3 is TGTGCCAGCAGCTTGTTTGTCCCGGCAGAGACCCACGAGCAGTACTTC. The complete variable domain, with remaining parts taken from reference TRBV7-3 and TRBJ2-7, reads GAGVSQTPSNKVTEKGKYVELRCDPISGHTALYWYRQSLGQGPEFLIYFQGTGAADDSGLPNDRFFAVRPEGSVSTLKIQRTERGDSAVYLCASSLFVPAETHEQYFGPGTRLTVT.

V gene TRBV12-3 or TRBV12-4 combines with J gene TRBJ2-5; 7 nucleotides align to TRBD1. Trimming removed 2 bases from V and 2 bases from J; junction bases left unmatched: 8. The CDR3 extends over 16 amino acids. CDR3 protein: CASSLRGGLTQETQYF. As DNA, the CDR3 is TGTGCCAGCAGTTTAAGAGGGGGCCTCACTCAAGAGACCCAGTACTTC.

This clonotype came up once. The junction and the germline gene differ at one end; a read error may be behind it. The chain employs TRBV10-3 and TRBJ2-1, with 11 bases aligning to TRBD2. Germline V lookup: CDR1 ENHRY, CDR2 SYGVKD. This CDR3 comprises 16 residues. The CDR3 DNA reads TGTGCCAGCAGTGAGCAAGGGACTAGCGGCTACAATGAGCAGTTCTTC. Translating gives CASSEQGTSGYNEQFF.

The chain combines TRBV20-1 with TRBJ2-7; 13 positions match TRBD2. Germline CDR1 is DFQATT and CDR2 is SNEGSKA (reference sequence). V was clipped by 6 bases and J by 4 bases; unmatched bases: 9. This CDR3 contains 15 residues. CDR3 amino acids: CSARTSGGAFYEQYF. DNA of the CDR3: TGCAGTGCCCGTACTAGCGGGGGGGCCTTTTACGAGCAGTACTTC.

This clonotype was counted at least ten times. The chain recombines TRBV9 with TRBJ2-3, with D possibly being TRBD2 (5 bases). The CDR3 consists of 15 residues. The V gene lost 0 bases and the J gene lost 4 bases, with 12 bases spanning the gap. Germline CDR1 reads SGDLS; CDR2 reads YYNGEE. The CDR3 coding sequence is TGTGCCAGCAGCGTAGCCAGCCTACTAGCAGATACGCAGTATTTT. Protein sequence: CASSVASLLADTQYF.